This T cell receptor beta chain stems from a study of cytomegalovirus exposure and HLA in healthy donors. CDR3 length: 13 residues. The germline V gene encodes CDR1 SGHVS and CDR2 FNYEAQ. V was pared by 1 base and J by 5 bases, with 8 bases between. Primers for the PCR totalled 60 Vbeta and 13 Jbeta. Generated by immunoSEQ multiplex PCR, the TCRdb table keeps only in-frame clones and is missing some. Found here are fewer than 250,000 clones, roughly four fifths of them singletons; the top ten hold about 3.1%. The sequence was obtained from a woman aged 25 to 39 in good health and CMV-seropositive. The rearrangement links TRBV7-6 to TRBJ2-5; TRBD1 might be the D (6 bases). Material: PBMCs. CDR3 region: CASSLDREETQYF. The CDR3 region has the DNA TGTGCCAGCAGCTTAGACAGGGAGGAGACCCAGTACTTC.